The 18 T cell receptor beta chains below all came from one sample that was sequenced in a study of T cells in Graves' hyperthyroidism and ophthalmopathy. TCR beta CDR3 sequences were amplified from RNA transcripts. When the TCR CDR3 underwent first-round RT-PCR, the HTBI primer set was used. TCRdb processed the multiplex PCR reads anew with MiXCR; each CDR3 protein has one entry. The sample consists of roughly 400,000 distinct CDR3 sequences, about 14% of them appearing once. Sequenced: blood. Source of these receptors: a man aged 45-65 years with Graves' ophthalmopathy.

This clonotype was observed at least ten times. The rearrangement joins TRBV20-1 to TRBJ2-5; D is undetermined. With 2 bases removed from V and 2 bases from J, the gap between germline ends came to 12 bases. CDR1 is DFQATT and CDR2 is SNEGSKA in the germline V gene (reference sequence). The CDR3 extends over 14 amino acids. Here the CDR3 reads CSARKTAFQETQYF. The CDR3 region has the DNA TGCAGTGCTAGAAAAACCGCCTTTCAAGAGACCCAGTACTTC.

At least ten counts were recorded for this clonotype. Here the CDR3 DNA reads TGTGCCAGCAGTTACGCACCCGGGACTGCCTCGAAGGATGAGCAGTTCTTC. Its translation is CASSYAPGTASKDEQFF. V gene TRBV6-5 combines with J gene TRBJ2-1; perhaps TRBD2 as D (6 bases). CDR3 length: 17 amino acids. Germline CDR1 and CDR2: MNHEY and SVGAGI. The germline V and J ends were trimmed by 2 bases and 8 bases, with 22 bases remaining between them.

This clonotype appeared many times. The rearrangement links TRBV15 to TRBJ1-5; 7 bases map to TRBD1. Germline V gene lookup returns CDR1 LNHNV and CDR2 YYDKDF (reference sequence). V trimming: 2 bases; J trimming: 3 bases; junction bases outside the gene matches: 4. CDR3 length: 15 residues. CDR3 sequence reads: CATSRRGGVNQPQHF. In DNA, the CDR3 is TGTGCCACCAGCAGAAGAGGGGGCGTCAATCAGCCCCAGCATTTT. Drawing the rest from reference TRBV15 and TRBJ1-5, the complete variable domain is DAMVIQNPRYQVTQFGKPVTLSCSQTLNHNVMYWYQQKSSQAPKLLFHYYDKDFNNEADTPDNFQSRRPNTSFCFLDIRSPGLGDTAMYLCATSRRGGVNQPQHFGDGTRLSIL.

This clonotype was counted ten times or more. The V call is TRBV11-1, the J call TRBJ2-1; unclear D gene. CDR1 SGHAT and CDR2 FQDESV come from the germline V gene (reference sequence). This CDR3 contains 12 residues. V lost 5 bases, J lost 7 bases, and 9 bases lay in between. Here the CDR3 reads CASSNYFNEQFF. DNA of the CDR3: TGTGCCAGCAGCAACTACTTTAATGAGCAGTTCTTC.

This clonotype has more than one count but fewer than ten. Given a much more abundant clone one base away, this may be a read error. In nucleotides, the CDR3 is TGCGTCAGCAGCCGGGACTACTTCTACGAGCAGTACTTC. It specifies CVSSRDYFYEQYF. This chain links TRBV5-1 with TRBJ2-7; 7 bases are a match to TRBD2. The CDR3 length is 13 residues. In germline, CDR1 is SGHRS, CDR2 YFSETQ.

CDR3 protein: CASSTGRNTEAFF. The CDR3 DNA follows: TGTGCCAGTAGTACCGGACGGAACACTGAAGCTTTCTTT. This chain joins TRBV19 and TRBJ1-1; D is ambiguous. This CDR3 is 13 amino acids long. The V end lost 4 bases, the J end lost 1 base, and 7 bases lay between the germline ends. From germline, CDR1 is LNHDA and CDR2 SQIVND (reference sequence).

Many counts were recorded for this clonotype. This chain uses TRBV29-1 with TRBJ1-1; D ambiguous. This CDR3 has 10 amino acids. Trimming left V 6 bases short and J 8 bases short, with 10 bases between. Germline assignment: CDR1 SQVTM and CDR2 ANQGSEA. CDR3 sequence: CSVDTEEAFF. The CDR3 DNA is TGCAGCGTGGATACAGAGGAAGCTTTCTTT.

V gene TRBV15 combines with J gene TRBJ2-7; D may match TRBD1 or TRBD2 (5 bases each). Trimming stripped 1 base from V and 6 bases from J, with 10 bases between. Germline CDR1 is LNHNV and CDR2 is YYDKDF (reference sequence). The CDR3 sequence is 13 residues long. The CDR3 region has the DNA TGTGCCACCAGCAGAGCCGAAGGGACCGAGCAGTACTTC. It specifies CATSRAEGTEQYF.

This clonotype was counted between two and nine times. The genes are TRBV29-1 and TRBJ1-3; a weak D match, TRBD1 (5 bases). This CDR3 has 13 residues. CDR1 SQVTM and CDR2 ANQGSEA come from the germline V gene. The V and J ends lost 4 bases and 1 base respectively, with 8 bases between them. CDR3 bases: TGCAGCGTTGGAAGGGGTTCTGGAAACACCATATATTTT. This gives the protein CSVGRGSGNTIYF.

This clonotype was picked up many times. This sequence joins TRBV6-6 and TRBJ2-3; D unresolved. The CDR3 consists of 15 residues. The V end was cut by 0 bases, the J end by 3 bases, with 10 bases between. The germline gives CDR1 MNHNY, CDR2 SVGAGI (reference sequence). The CDR3 protein is CASSYSGDETDTQYF. The CDR3 DNA follows: TGTGCCAGCAGTTACTCTGGGGATGAAACAGATACGCAGTATTTT.

This clonotype was counted only a few times. V gene TRBV20-1 combines with J gene TRBJ2-7; 7 nucleotides match TRBD1. V gave up 4 bases and J gave up 0 bases; unmatched junction bases: 6. CDR1 is DFQATT, CDR2 SNEGSKA, per germline (reference sequence). The CDR3 is 14 residues long. The CDR3 DNA is TGCAGTGCTACTACGACAGGGAACTCCTACGAGCAGTACTTC. Translating gives CSATTTGNSYEQYF.

There are many counts of this clonotype. The rearrangement links TRBV19 to TRBJ2-7; 15 bases map to TRBD2. CDR3 length: 17 amino acids. Trimming cost V 5 bases and J 4 bases; bases outside gene matches: 9. The germline CDR1 and CDR2 sequences are LNHDA and SQIVND (reference sequence). CDR3 coding DNA: TGTGCCAGTAGTGGGCGTGGGACTAGCGGGAGGATGTACGAGCAGTACTTC. This encodes CASSGRGTSGRMYEQYF.

Ten or more counts support this clonotype. V usage is TRBV24-1 and J usage is TRBJ2-1; D is unclear. Germline CDR1 and CDR2: KGHDR and SFDVKD. The CDR3 is 12 residues long. V was cut by 5 bases and J by 8 bases, with 9 bases left in between. The CDR3 nucleotides are TGTGCCACCAGTGGCGCGGAGTATGAGCAGTTCTTC. This codes for CATSGAEYEQFF.

This clonotype was picked up many times. The chain links TRBV6-1 to TRBJ2-3; TRBD2 matches 11 bases. Germline V CDR1 and CDR2: MNHNS, SASEGT. This CDR3 is 17 amino acids long. J gave up 2 bases and V 10 bases, and 14 bases lay outside the gene matches. CDR3 sequence reads: CATSPSGTSGITDTQYF. The CDR3 DNA reads TGTGCCACCTCTCCCTCCGGGACTAGCGGTATCACAGATACGCAGTATTTT.

This clonotype was seen more than once but under ten times. The chain combines TRBV9 with TRBJ2-2; unclear D gene. Germline-derived CDR1 and CDR2 are SGDLS and YYNGEE. This CDR3 comprises 14 residues. The V and J ends lost 0 bases and 1 base respectively, with 4 bases between them. As DNA, the CDR3 is TGTGCCAGCAGCGTAGCTTTGAACACCGGGGAGCTGTTTTTT. It yields the protein CASSVALNTGELFF.

In the case of this clonotype: Possible read error: a much larger clone is one base away. The chain has TRBV7-9 and TRBJ2-7, with 7 bases fitting TRBD2. The CDR3 is made up of 14 amino acids. The V gene end was trimmed by 8 bases and the J gene end by 5 bases; junction bases not matched to a gene: 12. Germline assignment: CDR1 SEHNR and CDR2 FQNEAQ (reference sequence). The CDR3 bases are TGTGCCAGCCGGACTGGCGGGAGAGACGACGAGCAGTACTTC. Amino acid sequence: CASRTGGRDDEQYF.

This clonotype was seen many times. The chain joins TRBV11-2 to TRBJ1-1; D call uncertain. The V and J ends lost 0 bases and 1 base respectively, with 9 bases between them. CDR1 SGHAT and CDR2 FQNNGV come from the germline V gene. The length of the CDR3 is 15 residues. DNA for the CDR3: TGTGCCAGCAGCTTAGAGCCATCTCCGAACACTGAAGCTTTCTTT. Its translation is CASSLEPSPNTEAFF.

This clonotype was detected only a few times. J is TRBJ1-5 and V is TRBV9, with D unclear. The CDR3 loop spans 13 amino acids. CDR1 SGDLS and CDR2 YYNGEE come from the germline V gene. Between the trimmed V and J ends, which lost 4 bases and 13 bases, there was a span of 18 bases. The CDR3 bases are TGTGCCAGCAGCCCCTCCCCCGCCGCGACGCAGCATTTT. It is translated as CASSPSPAATQHF.